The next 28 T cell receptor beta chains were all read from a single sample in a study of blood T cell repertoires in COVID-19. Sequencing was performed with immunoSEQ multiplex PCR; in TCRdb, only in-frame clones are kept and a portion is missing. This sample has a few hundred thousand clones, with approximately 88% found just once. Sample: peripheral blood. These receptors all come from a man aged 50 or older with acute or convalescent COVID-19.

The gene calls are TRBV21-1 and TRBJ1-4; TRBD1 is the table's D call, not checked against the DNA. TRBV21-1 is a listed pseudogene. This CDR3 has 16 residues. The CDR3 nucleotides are TGTGCCAGCAGGACCGGATCGACAGGCGGCAATGAAAAACTGTTTTTT. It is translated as CASRTGSTGGNEKLFF.

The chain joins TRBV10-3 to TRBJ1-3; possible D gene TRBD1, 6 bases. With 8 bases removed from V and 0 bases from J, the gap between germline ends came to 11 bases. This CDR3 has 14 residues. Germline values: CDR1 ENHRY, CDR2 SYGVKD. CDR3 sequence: CAISGDNSGNTIYF. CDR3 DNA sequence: TGTGCCATCTCAGGGGACAACTCTGGAAACACCATATATTTT.

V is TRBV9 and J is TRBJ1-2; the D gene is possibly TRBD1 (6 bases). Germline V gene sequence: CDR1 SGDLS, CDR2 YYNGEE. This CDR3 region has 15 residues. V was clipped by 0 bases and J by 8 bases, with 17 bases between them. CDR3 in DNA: TGTGCCAGCAGCGTAGAAGGGGGGGCGCGATGGGGCTACACCTTC. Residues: CASSVEGGARWGYTF.

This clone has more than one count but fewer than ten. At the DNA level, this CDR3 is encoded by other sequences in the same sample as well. CDR3 sequence: CSARSGHEQYF. As DNA, the CDR3 is TGCAGTGCTAGGTCGGGTCACGAGCAGTACTTC. The chain combines TRBV20-1 with TRBJ2-7; unclear D gene. The germline V and J ends were trimmed by 3 bases and 5 bases, with 8 bases remaining between them. The V gene's germline CDR1 is DFQATT and CDR2 SNEGSKA (reference sequence). This CDR3 is 11 amino acids long.

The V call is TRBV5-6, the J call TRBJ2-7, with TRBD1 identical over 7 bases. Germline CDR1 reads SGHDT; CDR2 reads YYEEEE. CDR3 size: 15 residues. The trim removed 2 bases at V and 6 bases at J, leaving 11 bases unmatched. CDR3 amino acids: CASSFQGQGVPEQYF. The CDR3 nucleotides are TGTGCCAGCAGCTTTCAAGGGCAGGGGGTCCCCGAGCAGTACTTC.

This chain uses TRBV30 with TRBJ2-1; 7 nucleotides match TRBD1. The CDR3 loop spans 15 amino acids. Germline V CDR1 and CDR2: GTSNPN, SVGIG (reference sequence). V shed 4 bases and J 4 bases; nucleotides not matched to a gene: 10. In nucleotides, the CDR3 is TGTGCCTGGACCGTGACAGGGCTTCCTTACAATGAGCAGTTCTTC. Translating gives CAWTVTGLPYNEQFF.

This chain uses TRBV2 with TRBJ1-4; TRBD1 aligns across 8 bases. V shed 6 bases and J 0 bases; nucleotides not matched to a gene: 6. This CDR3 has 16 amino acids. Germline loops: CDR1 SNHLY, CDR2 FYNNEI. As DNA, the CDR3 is TGTGCCAGCAGCTTGACAGGGGTAGCAACTAATGAAAAACTGTTTTTT. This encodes CASSLTGVATNEKLFF.

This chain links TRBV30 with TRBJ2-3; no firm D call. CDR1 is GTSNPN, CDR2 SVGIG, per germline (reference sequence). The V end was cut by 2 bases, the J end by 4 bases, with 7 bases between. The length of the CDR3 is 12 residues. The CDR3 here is CAWSLPPDTQYF. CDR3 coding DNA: TGTGCCTGGAGTCTCCCCCCAGATACGCAGTATTTT. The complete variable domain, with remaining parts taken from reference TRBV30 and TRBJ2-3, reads SQTIHQWPATLVQPVGSPLSLECTVEGTSNPNLYWYRQAAGRGLQLLFYSVGIGQISSEVPQNLSASRPQDRQFILSSKKLLLSDSGFYLCAWSLPPDTQYFGPGTRLTVL.

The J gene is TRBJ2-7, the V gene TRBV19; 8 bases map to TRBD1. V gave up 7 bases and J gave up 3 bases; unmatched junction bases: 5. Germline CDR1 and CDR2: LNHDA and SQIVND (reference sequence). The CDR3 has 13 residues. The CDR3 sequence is CASTTGDHYEQYF. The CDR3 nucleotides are TGTGCCAGTACGACAGGGGACCACTACGAGCAGTACTTC.

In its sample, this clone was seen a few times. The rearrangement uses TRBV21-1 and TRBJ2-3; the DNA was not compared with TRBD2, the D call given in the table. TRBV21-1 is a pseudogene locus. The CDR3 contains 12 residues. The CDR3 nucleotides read TGTGCCATTTCGGGACTCACAGATACGCAGTATTTT. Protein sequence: CAISGLTDTQYF.

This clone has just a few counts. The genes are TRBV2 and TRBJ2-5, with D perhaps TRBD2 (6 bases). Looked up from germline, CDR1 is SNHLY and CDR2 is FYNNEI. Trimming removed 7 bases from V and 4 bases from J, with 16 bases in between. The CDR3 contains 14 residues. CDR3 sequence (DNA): TGTGCCAGCAAGGAGACTAGTTCCTCAGAGACCCAGTACTTC. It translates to CASKETSSSETQYF.

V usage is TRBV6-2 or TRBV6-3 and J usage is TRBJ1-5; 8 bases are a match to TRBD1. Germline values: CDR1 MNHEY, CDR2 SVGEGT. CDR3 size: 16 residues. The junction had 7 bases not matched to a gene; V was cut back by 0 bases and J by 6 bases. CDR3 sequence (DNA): TGTGCCAGCAGTTACTCGCGAGGACAGGGTGGTCAGCCCCAGCATTTT. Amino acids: CASSYSRGQGGQPQHF.

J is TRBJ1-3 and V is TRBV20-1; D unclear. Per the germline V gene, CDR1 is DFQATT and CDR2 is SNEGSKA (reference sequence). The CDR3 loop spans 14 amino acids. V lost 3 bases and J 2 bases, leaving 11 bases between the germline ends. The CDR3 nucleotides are TGCAGTGCTAGTCTTGCGGTTACTGGAAACACCATATATTTT. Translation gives CSASLAVTGNTIYF.

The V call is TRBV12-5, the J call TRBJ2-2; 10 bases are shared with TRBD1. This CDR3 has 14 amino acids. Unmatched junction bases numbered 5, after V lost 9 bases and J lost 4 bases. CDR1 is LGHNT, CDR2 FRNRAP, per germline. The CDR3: CASTGDRGTGELFF. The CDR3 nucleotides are TGTGCTAGCACGGGGGACAGGGGCACCGGGGAGCTGTTTTTT.

CDR3 amino acids: CASSLPGGGAVETQYF. Here the CDR3 DNA reads TGTGCCAGCAGCTTGCCGGGGGGGGGCGCCGTTGAGACCCAGTACTTC. This chain links TRBV5-4 with TRBJ2-5; 8 bases align to TRBD2. V lost 1 base and J lost 5; bases outside the gene matches: 10. This CDR3 contains 16 residues. Looked up from germline, CDR1 is SGHNT and CDR2 is YYREEE (reference sequence).

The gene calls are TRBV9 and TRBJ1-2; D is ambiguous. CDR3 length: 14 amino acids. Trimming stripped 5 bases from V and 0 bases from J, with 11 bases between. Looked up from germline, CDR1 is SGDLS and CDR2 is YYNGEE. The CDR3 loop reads CASSRTAPNYGYTF. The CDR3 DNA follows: TGTGCCAGCAGTAGAACAGCTCCTAACTATGGCTACACCTTC.

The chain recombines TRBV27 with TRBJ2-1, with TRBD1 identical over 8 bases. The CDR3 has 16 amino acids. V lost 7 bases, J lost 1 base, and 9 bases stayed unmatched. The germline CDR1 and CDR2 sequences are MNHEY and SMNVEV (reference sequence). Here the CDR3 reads CASKMDRASSYNEQFF. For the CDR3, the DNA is TGTGCCAGCAAGATGGACAGGGCGAGTTCCTACAATGAGCAGTTCTTC.

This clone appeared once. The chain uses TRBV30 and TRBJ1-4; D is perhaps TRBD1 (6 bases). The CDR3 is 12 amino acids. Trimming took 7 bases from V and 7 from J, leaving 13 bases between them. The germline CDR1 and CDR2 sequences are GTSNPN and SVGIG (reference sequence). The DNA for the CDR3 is TGTGCCTCCAGGGGTCGGGGTGAAAAACTGTTTTTT. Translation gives CASRGRGEKLFF.

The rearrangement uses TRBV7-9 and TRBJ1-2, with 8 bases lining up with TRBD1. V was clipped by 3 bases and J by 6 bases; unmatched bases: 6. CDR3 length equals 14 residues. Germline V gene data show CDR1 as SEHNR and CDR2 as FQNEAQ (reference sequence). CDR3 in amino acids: CASSLLDRENGYTF. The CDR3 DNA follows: TGTGCCAGCAGCTTGCTGGACAGGGAGAATGGCTACACCTTC.

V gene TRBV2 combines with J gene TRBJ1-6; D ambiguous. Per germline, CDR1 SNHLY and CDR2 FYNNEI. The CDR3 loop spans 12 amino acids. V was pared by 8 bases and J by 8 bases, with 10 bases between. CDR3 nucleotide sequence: TGTGCCAGCGAATCAGGTTATTCACCCCTCCACTTT. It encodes CASESGYSPLHF.

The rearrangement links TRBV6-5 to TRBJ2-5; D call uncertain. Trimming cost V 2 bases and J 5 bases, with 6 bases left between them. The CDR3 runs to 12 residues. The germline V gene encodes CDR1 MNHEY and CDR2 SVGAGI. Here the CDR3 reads CASSYPPETQYF. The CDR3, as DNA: TGTGCCAGCAGTTACCCCCCTGAGACCCAGTACTTC.

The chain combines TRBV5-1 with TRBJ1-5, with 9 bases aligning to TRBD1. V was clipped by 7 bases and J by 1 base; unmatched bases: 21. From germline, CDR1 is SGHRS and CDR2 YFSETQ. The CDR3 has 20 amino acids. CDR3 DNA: TGCGCCAGCCCGGACGCCGGGACAGGGCCCCCTTCGGGGAGCAATCAGCCCCAGCATTTT. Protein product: CASPDAGTGPPSGSNQPQHF.

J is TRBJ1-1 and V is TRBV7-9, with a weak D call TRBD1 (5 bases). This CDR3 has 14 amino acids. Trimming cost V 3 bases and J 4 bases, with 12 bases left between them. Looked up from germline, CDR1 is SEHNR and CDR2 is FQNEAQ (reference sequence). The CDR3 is CASSFSREATEAFF. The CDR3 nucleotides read TGTGCCAGCAGCTTTTCCAGGGAGGCCACTGAAGCTTTCTTT.

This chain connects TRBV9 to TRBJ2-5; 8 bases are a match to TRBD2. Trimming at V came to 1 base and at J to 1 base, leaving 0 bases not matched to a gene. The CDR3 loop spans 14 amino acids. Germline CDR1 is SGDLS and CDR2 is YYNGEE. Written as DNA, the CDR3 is TGTGCCAGCAGCGTAACTAGCGGCCAAGAGACCCAGTACTTC. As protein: CASSVTSGQETQYF.

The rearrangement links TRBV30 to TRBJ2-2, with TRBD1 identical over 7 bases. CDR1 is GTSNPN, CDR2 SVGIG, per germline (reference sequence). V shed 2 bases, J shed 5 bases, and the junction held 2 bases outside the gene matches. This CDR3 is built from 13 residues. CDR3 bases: TGTGCCTGGAGTATACAGGGGACCGGGGAGCTGTTTTTT. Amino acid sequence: CAWSIQGTGELFF. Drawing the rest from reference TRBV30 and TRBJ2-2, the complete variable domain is SQTIHQWPATLVQPVGSPLSLECTVEGTSNPNLYWYRQAAGRGLQLLFYSVGIGQISSEVPQNLSASRPQDRQFILSSKKLLLSDSGFYLCAWSIQGTGELFFGEGSRLTVL.

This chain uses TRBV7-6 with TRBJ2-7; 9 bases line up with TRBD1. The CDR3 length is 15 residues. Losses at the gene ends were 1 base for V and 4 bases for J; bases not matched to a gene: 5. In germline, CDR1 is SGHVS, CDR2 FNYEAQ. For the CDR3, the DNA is TGTGCCAGCAGCTTAGTCGGGACAGGGCGGTACGAGCAGTACTTC. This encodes CASSLVGTGRYEQYF.

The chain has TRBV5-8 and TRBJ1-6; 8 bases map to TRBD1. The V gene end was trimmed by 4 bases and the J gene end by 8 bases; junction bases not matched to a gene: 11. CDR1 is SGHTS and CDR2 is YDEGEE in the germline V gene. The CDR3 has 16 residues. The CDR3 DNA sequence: TGTGCCAGCAGCCCAGGACAGGGTTATTTTGATTCACCCCTCCACTTT. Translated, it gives CASSPGQGYFDSPLHF.

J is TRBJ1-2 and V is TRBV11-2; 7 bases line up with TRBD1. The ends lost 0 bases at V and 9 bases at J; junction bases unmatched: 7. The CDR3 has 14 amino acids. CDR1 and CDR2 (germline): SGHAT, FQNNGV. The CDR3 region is CASSLERQGPSYTF. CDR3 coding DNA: TGTGCCAGCAGCTTAGAGCGACAGGGTCCGAGCTACACCTTC. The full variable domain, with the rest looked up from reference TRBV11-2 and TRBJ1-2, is EAGVAQSPRYKIIEKRQSVAFWCNPISGHATLYWYQQILGQGPKLLIQFQNNGVVDDSQLPKDRFSAERLKGVDSTLKIQPAKLEDSAVYLCASSLERQGPSYTFGSGTRLTVV.